Here is one TCR beta chain with its context. Data came from immunoSEQ multiplex PCR; TCRdb stores just in-frame clones and leaves some out. Of about 130,000 clones in the sample, approximately 86% are singletons; the top ten hold around 16%. This sample was taken from a study of blood T cell repertoires in COVID-19. Study details: The United States, Italy and Spain supplied acute and convalescent COVID-19 samples. In each case, the material was cDNA or gDNA derived from T cells, B-cell-depleted T cells, or PBMCs.

V shed 5 bases, J shed 3 bases, and the junction held 5 bases outside the gene matches. The CDR3 is 14 residues long. Germline CDR1 SNHLY, CDR2 FYNNEI. The chain recombines TRBV2 with TRBJ2-7, with TRBD1 identical over 9 bases. This receptor was identified in a woman between 50 and 59 years old who had recovered from COVID-19. The sequencing sample was made of peripheral blood. The CDR3 here is CASSKQGALYEQYF. The CDR3 region has the DNA TGTGCCAGCAGTAAACAGGGGGCCCTCTACGAGCAGTACTTC.